Below, 4 T cell receptor beta chains from the same sample are listed, as sequenced in a study of graft-versus-host responses after intestinal transplantation. Clones were read by immunoSEQ multiplex PCR, and TCRdb kept only the in-frame ones, dropping some. Of roughly 39,000 clones listed, 90% to 95% are singletons. No antigen has been identified for these receptors. Sample: unstimulated CD8+ T cells sorted from spleen or lymph node cells, taken before transplant. All receptors come from a human donor who was the organ donor for an intestinal transplant.

The chain links TRBV11-2 to TRBJ2-7, with 11 bases that match TRBD1. V lost 5 bases and J lost 2; bases outside the gene matches: 5. Germline loops: CDR1 SGHAT, CDR2 FQNNGV. The CDR3 has 15 amino acids. CDR3 nucleotide sequence: TGTGCCAGCAGCCCACCGGGACAGGGGGCCTACGAGCAGTACTTC. Residues: CASSPPGQGAYEQYF.

The rearrangement uses TRBV7-6 and TRBJ2-1, with 7 bases aligning to TRBD2. Trimming at V came to 1 base and at J to 8 bases, leaving 14 bases not matched to a gene. The germline V gene encodes CDR1 SGHVS and CDR2 FNYEAQ. The length of the CDR3 is 17 residues. For the CDR3, the DNA is TGTGCCAGCAGCTTAGTCAATAGCGGGCAACATTACCATGAGCAGTTCTTC. It encodes CASSLVNSGQHYHEQFF.

The rearrangement uses TRBV6-4 and TRBJ2-3, with TRBD1 matching 7 bases. CDR3 length: 14 amino acids. After removal of 0 bases from V and 4 bases from J, the junction contained 1 base not matched to a gene. CDR1 and CDR2 from the germline V gene are MRHNA and SNTAGT. For the CDR3, the DNA is TGTGCCAGCAGTGACTCCCAGGGGGCAGATACGCAGTATTTT. Translation: CASSDSQGADTQYF.

The chain couples TRBV27 to TRBJ2-1; D possibly corresponds to TRBD2 (6 bases). Trimming removed 3 bases at V and 8 bases at J, with 17 bases between. This CDR3 has 15 amino acids. CDR1 and CDR2 (germline): MNHEY, SMNVEV (reference sequence). The DNA of the CDR3 is TGTGCCAGCAGTTTCGGGACTCCCGGTCTATATGAGCAGTTCTTC. It specifies CASSFGTPGLYEQFF.